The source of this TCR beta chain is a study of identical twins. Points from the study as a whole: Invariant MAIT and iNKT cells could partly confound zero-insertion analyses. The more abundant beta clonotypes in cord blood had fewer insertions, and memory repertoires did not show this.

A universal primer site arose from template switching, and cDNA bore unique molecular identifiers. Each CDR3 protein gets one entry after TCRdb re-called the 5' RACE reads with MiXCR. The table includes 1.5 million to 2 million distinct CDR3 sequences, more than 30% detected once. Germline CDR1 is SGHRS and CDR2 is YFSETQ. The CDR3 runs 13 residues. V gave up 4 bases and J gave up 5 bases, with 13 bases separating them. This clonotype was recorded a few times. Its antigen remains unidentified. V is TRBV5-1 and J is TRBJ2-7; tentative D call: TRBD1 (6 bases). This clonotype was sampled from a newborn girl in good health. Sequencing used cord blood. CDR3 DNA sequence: TGCGCCAGCAGCCCAGGACAGCGCCACGAGCAGTACTTC. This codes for CASSPGQRHEQYF.